What follows are 29 T cell receptor beta chains derived from one specimen sequenced in a study of T cell clonality in common variable immunodeficiency. The table came from immunoSEQ multiplex PCR; TCRdb's copy has only in-frame clones and leaves some out. The data show tens of thousands of clones, with none appearing a single time. The specimen sequenced was peripheral blood mononuclear cells. The receptors derive from a person between 18 and 75 years old in good health.

This clone was counted many times. The read comes to an end 3 residues before the CDR3 does, leaving the germline J gene to fill in the end. The rearrangement uses TRBV19 and TRBJ1-5, with 10 bases lining up with TRBD1. This CDR3 region has 16 residues. Looked up from germline, CDR1 is LNHDA and CDR2 is SQIVND (reference sequence). Losses at the gene ends were 6 bases for V and 2 bases for J; bases not matched to a gene: 7. The sequenced part of the CDR3 DNA is TGTGCCAGTAGAGTGACAGGGGGCGGCCGCAATCAGCCC. It is translated as CASRVTGGGRNQP. The whole CDR3 protein reads CASRVTGGGRNQPQHF. Filled out from reference TRBV19 and TRBJ1-5, the complete variable domain reads DGGITQSPKYLFRKEGQNVTLSCEQNLNHDAMYWYRQDPGQGLRLIYYSQIVNDFQKGDIAEGYSVSREKKESFPLTVTSAQKNPTAFYLCASRVTGGGRNQPQHFGDGTRLSIL.

This clone was seen at least ten times. Read coverage stops 3 residues before the CDR3 terminus; the germline J gene supplies the remainder. The J gene is TRBJ2-2, the V gene TRBV7-2, with D possibly being TRBD2 (6 bases). Germline values: CDR1 SGHTA, CDR2 FQGNSA. Trimming shortened V by 0 bases and J by 4 bases, and 15 bases separated the two germline ends. CDR3 length: 17 amino acids. The CDR3: CASSLAGVASVTGELFF. The part of the CDR3 DNA that was read is TGTGCCAGCAGCTTAGCGGGAGTTGCTAGCGTCACCGGGGAG. Using reference TRBV7-2 and TRBJ2-2 for the parts outside the CDR3, the full variable domain is GAGVSQSPSNKVTEKGKDVELRCDPISGHTALYWYRQSLGQGLEFLIYFQGNSAPDKSGLPSDRFSAERTGGSVSTLTIQRTQQEDSAVYLCASSLAGVASVTGELFFGEGSRLTVL.

About this clone itself: The observed sequence ends 3 residues before the CDR3 terminus, with the missing tail filled in from the germline J gene. The V call is TRBV19, the J call TRBJ1-2, with 11 bases aligning to TRBD1. Unmatched junction bases numbered 6, after V lost 7 bases and J lost 5 bases. CDR3 length equals 14 residues. CDR1 is LNHDA, CDR2 SQIVND, per germline (reference sequence). The CDR3 loop reads CASTPGQGGYGYTF. Incomplete CDR3 DNA: TGTGCCAGTACCCCGGGACAGGGGGGGTATGGC. The complete variable domain, with remaining parts taken from reference TRBV19 and TRBJ1-2, reads DGGITQSPKYLFRKEGQNVTLSCEQNLNHDAMYWYRQDPGQGLRLIYYSQIVNDFQKGDIAEGYSVSREKKESFPLTVTSAQKNPTAFYLCASTPGQGGYGYTFGSGTRLTVV.

This clone came up many times. Coverage ceases 3 residues before the CDR3 finishes, and the germline J gene fills in the end. The genes are TRBV11-2 and TRBJ2-1, with a weak D call TRBD2 (6 bases). V dropped 4 bases and J dropped 6 bases, with 16 bases sitting between them. The CDR3 consists of 15 residues. Germline V gene lookup returns CDR1 SGHAT and CDR2 FQNNGV. Partial CDR3 DNA: TGTGCCAGCAGCTCTCCCGCGGGGATGGGCAATGAG. Translating it yields CASSSPAGMGNE. Given in full, the CDR3 is CASSSPAGMGNEQFF.

This clone was seen ten or more times. The read ends 3 residues shy of where the CDR3 ends; the end is completed using the germline J gene. The gene calls are TRBV28 and TRBJ2-1; D possibly corresponds to TRBD2 (5 bases). The V gene lost 4 bases and the J gene lost 2 bases, with 15 bases spanning the gap. CDR1 is MDHEN, CDR2 SYDVKM, per germline. The CDR3 has 16 amino acids. CDR3: CASSSSSGGPYNEQFF. The CDR3 bases that were read are TGTGCCAGCAGTTCTTCAAGCGGAGGACCCTACAATGAG.

This clone was found many times. The read falls 3 residues short of the CDR3 end, and the missing part is taken from the germline J gene. This chain links TRBV6-1 with TRBJ2-5, with 10 bases that match TRBD1. The CDR3 totals 16 residues. The junction had 7 bases not matched to a gene; V was cut back by 4 bases and J by 2 bases. Germline CDR1 and CDR2: MNHNS and SASEGT. The CDR3 bases that were read are TGTGCCAGCAGTGCCCCGGACAGGGGGGATCAAGAGACC. It encodes CASSAPDRGDQET. The complete CDR3 sequence is CASSAPDRGDQETQYF.

Ten or more counts support this clone. The missing CDR3 end, 3 residues past where the read stops, is filled in from the germline J gene. The chain joins TRBV7-2 to TRBJ2-5; 7 nucleotides align to TRBD2. The CDR3 spans 15 residues. The junction had 11 bases not matched to a gene; V was cut back by 5 bases and J by 5 bases. The germline gives CDR1 SGHTA, CDR2 FQGNSA. The CDR3 DNA, read in part, is TGTGCCAGCAGCCGAAACAACCTGGGGGGGGAGACC. Its translation: CASSRNNLGGET. The full CDR3 protein reads CASSRNNLGGETQYF.

This clone has just a few counts. Read coverage stops 3 residues before the CDR3 terminus; the germline J gene supplies the remainder. The sample contains more than one DNA sequence encoding this CDR3. V is TRBV18 and J is TRBJ2-4; D is possibly TRBD2 (5 bases). The CDR3 contains 19 residues. In germline, CDR1 is KGHSH, CDR2 LQKENI. The germline V and J ends were trimmed by 6 bases and 2 bases, with 26 bases remaining between them. Partial CDR3 DNA: TGTGCCAGCTCGCCCTCCGGACCAACCACTGGCGGGTCCAAAAACATT. It translates to CASSPSGPTTGGSKNI. The whole CDR3 region reads CASSPSGPTTGGSKNIQYF.

This clone was found a few times. A far larger clone is off by one base, so a read error is likely. The CDR3 end is not reached by the read, which stops 3 residues before it; the germline J gene fills it in. The genes are TRBV11-3 and TRBJ1-1, with D perhaps matching TRBD1 (6 bases). Germline V lookup: CDR1 SGHNT, CDR2 YENEEA. This CDR3 has 15 amino acids. Trimming took 0 bases from V and 1 from J, leaving 9 bases between them. The CDR3 sequence: CASSLDVTGNTEAFF. CDR3 DNA (partial): TGTGCCAGCAGCTTAGATGTGACAGGGAACACTGAA.

This clone appeared a few times. The sequenced CDR3 bases are TGTGCCAGTAGTCCCCCGGGACACAGAAACACCGGGGAG. This codes for CASSPPGHRNTGE. The entire CDR3 protein reads CASSPPGHRNTGELFF. V and J are TRBV19 and TRBJ2-2; D is possibly TRBD1 (6 bases). With the read ending 3 residues before the CDR3 end, the germline J gene is used to fill in that end. The CDR3 is 16 residues long. V dropped 5 bases and J dropped 2 bases, with 15 bases sitting between them. Germline CDR1 reads LNHDA; CDR2 reads SQIVND (reference sequence). The full variable domain, with the rest looked up from reference TRBV19 and TRBJ2-2, is DGGITQSPKYLFRKEGQNVTLSCEQNLNHDAMYWYRQDPGQGLRLIYYSQIVNDFQKGDIAEGYSVSREKKESFPLTVTSAQKNPTAFYLCASSPPGHRNTGELFFGEGSRLTVL.

This clone was found many times. The CDR3 end falls 3 residues outside the read, so it is completed with the germline J gene. This sequence joins TRBV5-1 and TRBJ2-7; perhaps TRBD1 as D (6 bases). With 4 bases removed from V and 5 bases from J, the gap between germline ends came to 16 bases. The CDR3 extends over 14 amino acids. The germline CDR1 and CDR2 sequences are SGHRS and YFSETQ. The sequenced part of the CDR3 DNA is TGCGCCAGCAGCCTCCGGGGCAGGGGCCACGAG. Translating it yields CASSLRGRGHE. The whole CDR3 protein is CASSLRGRGHEQYF.

Many counts were recorded for this clone. The CDR3 is cut off 3 residues early in the read; its end comes from the germline J gene. The chain uses TRBV6-4 and TRBJ1-1, with TRBD1 identical over 9 bases. V was pared by 4 bases and J by 2 bases, with 8 bases of the junction left unmatched. Germline lookup yields CDR1 MRHNA and CDR2 SNTAGT. The CDR3 runs to 16 residues. CDR3 bases read: TGTGCCAGCAGTGTCGAACAGGGGGCCGGAAACACTGAA. As protein: CASSVEQGAGNTE. The full CDR3 sequence reads CASSVEQGAGNTEAFF.

In its sample, this clone was seen a few times. Sequencing ends 3 residues short of the CDR3 end; the germline J gene provides the rest. V gene TRBV19 combines with J gene TRBJ2-1; 10 bases match TRBD1. Germline V gene sequence: CDR1 LNHDA, CDR2 SQIVND (reference sequence). The CDR3 contains 14 residues. V shed 5 bases, J shed 8 bases, and the junction held 6 bases outside the gene matches. The CDR3: CASSASTGGYEQFF. The part of the CDR3 DNA that was read is TGTGCCAGTAGTGCCTCGACAGGGGGCTATGAG.

In this sample, this clone turned up many times. The read ends 3 residues shy of where the CDR3 ends; the end is completed using the germline J gene. V and J are TRBV19 and TRBJ1-1, with TRBD1 matching over 8 bases. V gave up 2 bases and J gave up 1 base; unmatched junction bases: 12. Germline V gives CDR1 LNHDA, CDR2 SQIVND (reference sequence). The CDR3 runs to 18 residues. The CDR3 loop is CASSIKVFTGTGNTEAFF. The sequenced CDR3 bases are TGTGCCAGTAGTATAAAGGTTTTCACCGGGACAGGGAACACTGAA. The variable domain in full, completed from reference TRBV19 and TRBJ1-1, reads DGGITQSPKYLFRKEGQNVTLSCEQNLNHDAMYWYRQDPGQGLRLIYYSQIVNDFQKGDIAEGYSVSREKKESFPLTVTSAQKNPTAFYLCASSIKVFTGTGNTEAFFGQGTRLTVV.

Ten or more counts support this clone. The CDR3 end is not reached by the read, which stops 3 residues before it; the germline J gene fills it in. The rearrangement joins TRBV4-2 to TRBJ1-1; TRBD1 matches 7 bases. The CDR3 has 14 amino acids. CDR1 LGHNA and CDR2 YNFKEQ come from the germline V gene. With V trimmed by 1 base and J by 4 bases, 3 bases remained unmatched. CDR3 sequence reads: CASSQGSGGTEAFF. CDR3 DNA, as far as it was read: TGTGCCAGCAGCCAAGGGTCAGGGGGCACTGAA.

Many counts were recorded for this clone. The CDR3 is cut off 3 residues early in the read; its end comes from the germline J gene. The gene calls are TRBV29-1 and TRBJ2-7, with 8 positions matching TRBD1. CDR1 SQVTM and CDR2 ANQGSEA come from the germline V gene. This CDR3 region has 14 residues. V was pared by 4 bases and J by 6 bases, with 11 bases of the junction left unmatched. Here the CDR3 reads CSVVVGQGRAEQYF. The sequenced CDR3 bases are TGCAGCGTTGTCGTCGGACAGGGTAGGGCCGAG.

This clone showed up many times. The observed sequence ends 3 residues before the CDR3 terminus, with the missing tail filled in from the germline J gene. The V gene is TRBV7-8, the J gene TRBJ1-2; no reliable D call. The CDR3 has 14 residues. Trimming left V 0 bases short and J 6 bases short, with 11 bases between. CDR1 is SGHVS, CDR2 FQNEAQ, per germline. The CDR3 sequence: CASSLAREGHGYTF. Partial CDR3 DNA: TGTGCCAGCAGCTTAGCGCGGGAGGGCCATGGC. Complete variable domain (other parts from reference TRBV7-8 and TRBJ1-2): GAGVSQSPRYKVAKRGQDVALRCDPISGHVSLFWYQQALGQGPEFLTYFQNEAQLDKSGLPSDRFFAERPEGSVSTLKIQRTQQEDSAVYLCASSLAREGHGYTFGSGTRLTVV.

The sample holds many counts of this clone. The sequence runs out 3 residues before the end of the CDR3; the remainder is reconstructed from the germline J gene. The gene calls are TRBV7-3 and TRBJ2-6; D is ambiguous. The germline V gene encodes CDR1 SGHTA and CDR2 FQGTGA. The ends were cut back, 5 bases at V and 0 bases at J, with 11 bases in the middle. This CDR3 has 16 amino acids. The CDR3 sequence is CASSDSPGSGANVLTF. CDR3 DNA (partial): TGTGCCAGCAGCGATTCCCCAGGCTCTGGGGCCAACGTC.

This clone was seen a few times. The read stops 3 residues short of the end of the CDR3; the missing end is completed from the germline J gene. The V gene is TRBV16, the J gene TRBJ1-6, with unresolved D. V was trimmed by 5 bases and J by 4 bases, leaving 9 bases between them. The germline gives CDR1 KGHSY, CDR2 FQNENV. The CDR3 has 14 residues. The part of the CDR3 DNA that was read is TGTGCCAGCAGCGCGGCCCTATATAATTCACCC. Amino acids: CASSAALYNSP. The complete CDR3 protein is CASSAALYNSPLHF.

This clone was counted ten times or more. The read ends 3 residues shy of where the CDR3 ends; the end is completed using the germline J gene. The genes are TRBV7-3 and TRBJ1-6; D is undetermined. Per germline, CDR1 SGHTA and CDR2 FQGTGA. V was shortened by 5 bases and J by 7 bases, with 6 bases between the two germline ends. The CDR3 has 12 amino acids. CDR3 bases read: TGTGCCAGCAGCCTACCGAATTCACCC. The encoded protein is CASSLPNSP. The whole CDR3 sequence reads CASSLPNSPLHF.

This clone was counted many times. The read ends 3 residues before the CDR3 terminus; that terminus is restored from the germline J gene. The chain joins TRBV5-1 to TRBJ1-4; the D is unclear. This CDR3 is built from 12 residues. Trimming removed 0 bases from V and 7 bases from J, with 4 bases in between. Germline values: CDR1 SGHRS, CDR2 YFSETQ. CDR3 bases read: TGCGCCAGCAGCTTGGCTAGTGAAAAA. Translation: CASSLASEK. The entire CDR3 protein is CASSLASEKLFF.

This clone has at least ten counts. CDR3 bases read: TGTGCCAGCAGCCAAAAGGGAGGGGACTACGAG. Amino acids: CASSQKGGDYE. In full, the CDR3 is CASSQKGGDYEQYF. V gene TRBV5-4 combines with J gene TRBJ2-7; 7 bases agree with TRBD2. The read stops 3 residues short of the end of the CDR3; the missing end is completed from the germline J gene. CDR1 is SGHNT, CDR2 YYREEE, per germline (reference sequence). V lost 4 bases and J lost 3; bases outside the gene matches: 7. This CDR3 contains 14 residues.

Comments on this clone: The read stops 3 residues short of the end of the CDR3; the missing end is completed from the germline J gene. The chain has TRBV6-4 and TRBJ2-1; 8 nucleotides match TRBD2. This CDR3 is built from 15 residues. V shed 4 bases and J 7 bases; nucleotides not matched to a gene: 9. Germline V gives CDR1 MRHNA, CDR2 SNTAGT. CDR3 region: CASSASAGGTNEQFF. The CDR3 DNA, read in part, is TGTGCCAGCAGTGCCTCGGCGGGAGGAACTAATGAG.

This clone was detected many times. The sequenced fragment ends 3 residues before the CDR3 boundary, so the rest is inferred from the germline J gene. This rearrangement joins TRBV20-1 to TRBJ1-1, with 8 bases lining up with TRBD1. This CDR3 is built from 13 residues. Germline V CDR1 and CDR2: DFQATT, SNEGSKA (reference sequence). V lost 5 bases and J lost 5; bases outside the gene matches: 7. CDR3 sequence reads: CSASTGVWTEAFF. The part of the CDR3 DNA that was read is TGCAGTGCTTCGACAGGGGTGTGGACTGAA.

In this sample, this clone turned up a few times. The CDR3 goes on 3 residues after the read ends, and that part is filled in from the germline J gene. The V gene is TRBV7-9, the J gene TRBJ1-5; no definite D call. Trimming stripped 1 base from V and 5 bases from J, with 6 bases between. This CDR3 has 13 residues. From germline, CDR1 is SEHNR and CDR2 FQNEAQ (reference sequence). The CDR3: CASSLDLYQPQHF. CDR3 DNA, as far as it was read: TGTGCCAGCAGCTTAGACTTGTATCAGCCC.

This clone was counted ten times or more. The read terminates 3 residues ahead of where the CDR3 ends, so the germline J gene completes it. This chain links TRBV12-3 or TRBV12-4 with TRBJ2-3, with 7 bases lining up with TRBD1. This CDR3 has 16 amino acids. V shed 6 bases, J shed 5 bases, and the junction held 14 bases outside the gene matches. The CDR3 DNA, read in part, is TGTGCCAGCAGCCAACAGGGGCCGGGATGGGGAGATACG. Its translation is CASSQQGPGWGDT. The full CDR3 is CASSQQGPGWGDTQYF.

This clone has a count of ten or more. The CDR3 end falls 3 residues outside the read, so it is completed with the germline J gene. The genes are TRBV5-1 and TRBJ1-3; D is possibly TRBD1 (6 bases). CDR3 length: 16 residues. Germline loops: CDR1 SGHRS, CDR2 YFSETQ. Trimming pared 3 bases from V and 0 bases from J, leaving 13 bases between. This chain's CDR3 is CASSYRQVDSGNTIYF. Partial CDR3 DNA: TGCGCCAGCAGCTACCGACAGGTTGACTCTGGAAACACC.

This clone was detected ten times or more. The observed sequence ends 3 residues before the CDR3 terminus, with the missing tail filled in from the germline J gene. V usage is TRBV9 and J usage is TRBJ2-1; D may be TRBD2 (6 bases). Trimming removed 4 bases from V and 5 bases from J, with 16 bases in between. Germline CDR1 SGDLS, CDR2 YYNGEE. The CDR3 has 15 residues. CDR3 bases read: TGTGCCAGCAGCCTCGGGGGTAGTCCACACAATGAG. Its protein is CASSLGGSPHNE. The entire CDR3 sequence reads CASSLGGSPHNEQFF.

In this sample, this clone turned up many times. The CDR3 is CSARRLAGAGGDTQYF. CDR3 DNA, as far as it was read: TGCAGTGCTCGTCGGCTAGCGGGGGCCGGAGGCGATACG. V is TRBV20-1 and J is TRBJ2-3, with TRBD2 matching over 10 bases. The read ends 3 residues before the CDR3 terminus; that terminus is restored from the germline J gene. Unmatched junction bases numbered 14, after V lost 5 bases and J lost 6 bases. The CDR3 runs to 16 residues. Germline V gene data show CDR1 as DFQATT and CDR2 as SNEGSKA (reference sequence).